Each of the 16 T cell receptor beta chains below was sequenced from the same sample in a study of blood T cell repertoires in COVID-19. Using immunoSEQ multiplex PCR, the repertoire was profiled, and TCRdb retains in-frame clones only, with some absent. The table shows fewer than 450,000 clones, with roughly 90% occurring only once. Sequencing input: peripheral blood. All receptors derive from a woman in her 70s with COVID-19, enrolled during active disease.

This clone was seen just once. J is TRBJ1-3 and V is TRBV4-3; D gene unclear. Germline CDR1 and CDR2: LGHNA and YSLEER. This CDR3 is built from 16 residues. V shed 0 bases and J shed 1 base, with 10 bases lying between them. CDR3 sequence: CASSQEPTLSGNTIYF. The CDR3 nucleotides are TGCGCCAGCAGCCAAGAACCAACTTTATCTGGAAACACCATATATTTT.

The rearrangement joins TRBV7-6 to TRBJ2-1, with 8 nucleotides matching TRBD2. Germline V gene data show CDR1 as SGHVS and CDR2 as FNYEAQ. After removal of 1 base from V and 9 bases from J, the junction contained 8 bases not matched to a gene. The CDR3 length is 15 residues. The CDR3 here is CASSLGRGANIEQFF. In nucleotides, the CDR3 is TGTGCCAGCAGCTTAGGGCGGGGGGCTAACATTGAGCAGTTCTTC.

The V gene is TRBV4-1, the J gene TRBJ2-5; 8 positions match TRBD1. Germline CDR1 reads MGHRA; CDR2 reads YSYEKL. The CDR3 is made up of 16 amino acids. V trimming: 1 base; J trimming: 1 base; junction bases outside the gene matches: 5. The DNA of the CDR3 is TGCGCCAGCAGCCAAGGGTATGGGACAGGCCAAGAGACCCAGTACTTC. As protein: CASSQGYGTGQETQYF.

CDR3 amino acids: CSAWTGGGNTIYF. The CDR3 bases are TGCAGCGCCTGGACAGGGGGGGGAAACACCATATATTTT. This rearrangement joins TRBV29-1 to TRBJ1-3; 10 bases are a match to TRBD1. V shed 7 bases and J 4 bases; nucleotides not matched to a gene: 4. The CDR3 loop spans 13 amino acids. The germline CDR1 and CDR2 sequences are SQVTM and ANQGSEA.

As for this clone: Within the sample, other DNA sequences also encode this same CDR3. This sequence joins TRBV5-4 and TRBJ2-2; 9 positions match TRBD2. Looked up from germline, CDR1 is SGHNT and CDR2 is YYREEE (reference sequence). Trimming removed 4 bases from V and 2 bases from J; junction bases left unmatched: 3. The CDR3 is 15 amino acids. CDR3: CASSLAGTNTGELFF. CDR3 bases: TGTGCCAGCAGCCTAGCGGGGACTAACACCGGGGAGCTGTTTTTT.

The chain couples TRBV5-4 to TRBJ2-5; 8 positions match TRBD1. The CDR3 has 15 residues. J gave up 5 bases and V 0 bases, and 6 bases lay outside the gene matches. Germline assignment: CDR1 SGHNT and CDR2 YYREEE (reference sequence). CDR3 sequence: CASSLGSGGTETQYF. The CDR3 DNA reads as TGTGCCAGCAGCTTGGGATCAGGGGGCACTGAGACCCAGTACTTC.

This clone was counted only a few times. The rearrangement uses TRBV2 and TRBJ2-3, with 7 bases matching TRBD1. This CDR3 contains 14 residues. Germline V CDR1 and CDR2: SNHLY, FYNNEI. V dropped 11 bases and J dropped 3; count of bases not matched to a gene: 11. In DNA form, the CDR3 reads TGTGCCGATAGAGAGGGGGCCGGGACAGATACGCAGTATTTT. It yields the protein CADREGAGTDTQYF.

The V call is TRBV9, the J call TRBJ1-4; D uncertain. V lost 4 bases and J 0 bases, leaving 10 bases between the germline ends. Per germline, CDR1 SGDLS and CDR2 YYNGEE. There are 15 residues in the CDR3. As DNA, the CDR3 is TGTGCCAGCAGCCCTAGCCCCGCAACTAATGAAAAACTGTTTTTT. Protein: CASSPSPATNEKLFF.

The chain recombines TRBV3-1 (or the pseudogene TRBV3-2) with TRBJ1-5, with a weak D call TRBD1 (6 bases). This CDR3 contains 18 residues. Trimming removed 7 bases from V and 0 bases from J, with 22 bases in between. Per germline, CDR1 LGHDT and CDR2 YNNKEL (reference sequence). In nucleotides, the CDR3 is TGTGCCAGCAACCTTATACGCCGACAGGACCATAGCAATCAGCCCCAGCATTTT. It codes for CASNLIRRQDHSNQPQHF.

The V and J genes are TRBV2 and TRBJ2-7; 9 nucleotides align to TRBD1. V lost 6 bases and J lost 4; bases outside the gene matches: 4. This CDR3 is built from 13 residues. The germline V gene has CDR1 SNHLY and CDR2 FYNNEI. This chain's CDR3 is CASRKTGGYEQYF. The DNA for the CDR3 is TGTGCCAGCAGGAAGACAGGGGGGTACGAGCAGTACTTC.

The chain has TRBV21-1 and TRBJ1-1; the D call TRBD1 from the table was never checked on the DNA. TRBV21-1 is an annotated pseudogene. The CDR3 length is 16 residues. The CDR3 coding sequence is TGTGCCAGCAGCAAAATCCAGGGTGTGAGAAACACTGAAGCTTTCTTT. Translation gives CASSKIQGVRNTEAFF.

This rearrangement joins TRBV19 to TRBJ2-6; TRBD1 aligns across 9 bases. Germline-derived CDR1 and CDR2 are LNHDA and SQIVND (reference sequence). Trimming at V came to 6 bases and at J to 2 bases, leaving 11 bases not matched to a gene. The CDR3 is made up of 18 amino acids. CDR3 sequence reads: CASSPGTGQLAGANVLTF. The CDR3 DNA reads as TGTGCCAGTAGCCCCGGGACAGGGCAACTGGCTGGGGCCAACGTCCTGACTTTC.

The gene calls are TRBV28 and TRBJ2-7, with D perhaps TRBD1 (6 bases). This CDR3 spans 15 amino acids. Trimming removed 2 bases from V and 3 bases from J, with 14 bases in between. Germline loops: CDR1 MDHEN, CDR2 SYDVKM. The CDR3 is CASSLLNQGFYEQYF. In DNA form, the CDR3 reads TGTGCCAGCAGTTTACTCAATCAGGGGTTCTACGAGCAGTACTTC. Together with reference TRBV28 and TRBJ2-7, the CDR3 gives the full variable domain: DVKVTQSSRYLVKRTGEKVFLECVQDMDHENMFWYRQDPGLGLRLIYFSYDVKMKEKGDIPEGYSVSREKKERFSLILESASTNQTSMYLCASSLLNQGFYEQYFGPGTRLTVT.

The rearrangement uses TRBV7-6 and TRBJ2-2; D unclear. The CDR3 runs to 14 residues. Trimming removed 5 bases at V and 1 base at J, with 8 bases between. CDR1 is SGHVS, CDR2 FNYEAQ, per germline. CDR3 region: CASSRRENTGELFF. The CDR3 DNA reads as TGTGCCAGCAGCCGAAGAGAGAACACCGGGGAGCTGTTTTTT.

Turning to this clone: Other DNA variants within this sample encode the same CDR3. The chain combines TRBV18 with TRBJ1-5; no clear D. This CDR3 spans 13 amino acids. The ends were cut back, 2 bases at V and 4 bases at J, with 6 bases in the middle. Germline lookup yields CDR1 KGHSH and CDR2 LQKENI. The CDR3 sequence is CASSPSVNQPQHF. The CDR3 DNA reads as TGTGCCAGCTCACCATCGGTAAATCAGCCCCAGCATTTT.

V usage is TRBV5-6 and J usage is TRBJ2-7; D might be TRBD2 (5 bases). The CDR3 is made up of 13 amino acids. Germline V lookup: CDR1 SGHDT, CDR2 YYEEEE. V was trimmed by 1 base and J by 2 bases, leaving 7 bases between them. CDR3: CASSLSGAYEQYF. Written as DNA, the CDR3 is TGTGCCAGCAGCTTGTCCGGGGCCTACGAGCAGTACTTC.